What follows describes a single TCR beta chain. The antigen remains undetermined. This entry belongs to a study of blood T cells in healthy people across ages. Study-wide findings and caveats: As age increased, TCR beta diversity per million T cells fell in a roughly linear fashion.

It was with a sample-barcoded 5' primer and a J-beta primer mix that a second PCR of about 7 to 12 cycles was run. From the 5' RACE reads, TCRdb called clonotypes with MiXCR, one entry per CDR3 protein. The table includes approximately 800,000 distinct CDR3 sequences, approximately 55% detected once. CDR1 LGHDT and CDR2 YNNKEL come from the germline V gene (reference sequence). Trimming took 4 bases from V and 0 from J; bases not matched to a gene: 10. There are 17 residues in the CDR3. The TCR was taken from a man older than 75 in good health. The V gene is TRBV3-1, the J gene TRBJ1-1; the match to TRBD1 covers 8 bases. The sequenced sample was blood. Here the CDR3 reads CASSRYRDRRMNTEAFF. The CDR3 DNA sequence: TGTGCCAGCAGCCGTTACCGGGACAGGCGTATGAACACTGAAGCTTTCTTT.